Below, 17 T cell receptor beta chains from the same sample are listed, as sequenced in a study of human T cells and chemical hapten exposure. The time point denotes: patch test 3, about 24 weeks after DPC sensitization. Treatment specified: therapeutic diphenylcyclopropenone sensitization with weekly scalp DPC. TCRdb itself ran the RACE reads through MiXCR, one entry per CDR3 protein. The data contain about 90,000 distinct CDR3 sequences, under 13% of them singletons. Sequencing used whole blood, obtained in connection with sensitization to the hapten diphenylcyclopropenone (DPC). The receptors were sampled from a woman aged 25 to 39 with alopecia areata. Some clones in this sample may be carry-over from other donors' samples.

This clonotype appeared a few times. This chain joins TRBV7-9 and TRBJ2-3, with 8 bases lining up with TRBD2. Germline-derived CDR1 and CDR2 are SEHNR and FQNEAQ (reference sequence). This CDR3 spans 15 amino acids. Losses at the gene ends were 7 bases for V and 0 bases for J; bases not matched to a gene: 6. The DNA of the CDR3 is TGTGCCAGCATCAAGACTAGCGCAAGCACAGATACGCAGTATTTT. This encodes CASIKTSASTDTQYF.

V usage is TRBV7-2 and J usage is TRBJ1-5; D unclear. The CDR3 consists of 13 residues. Germline CDR1 SGHTA, CDR2 FQGNSA. The ends were cut back, 5 bases at V and 2 bases at J, with 7 bases in the middle. CDR3 sequence reads: CASSRAGNQPQHF. CDR3 DNA: TGTGCCAGCAGCCGTGCTGGCAATCAGCCCCAGCATTTT.

A word on this clonotype: A read error may be the cause here, since a much bigger clone is one base away. The rearrangement uses TRBV28 and TRBJ2-7; TRBD1 aligns across 7 bases. The CDR3 is 13 amino acids. CDR1 and CDR2 (germline): MDHEN, SYDVKM. V shed 10 bases and J 3 bases; nucleotides not matched to a gene: 9. CDR3 nucleotides: TGTGCCAACAGAAAACAGGGGAGCTACGAGCAGTACGTC. Translating it yields CANRKQGSYEQYV.

In its sample, this clonotype was seen a few times. V gene TRBV29-1 combines with J gene TRBJ2-7, with D uncertain. The V end was cut by 2 bases, the J end by 2 bases, with 4 bases between. The CDR3 totals 11 residues. The germline CDR1 and CDR2 sequences are SQVTM and ANQGSEA. CDR3 loop: CSVEFPYEQYF. CDR3 sequence (DNA): TGCAGCGTTGAATTCCCCTACGAGCAGTACTTC.

This clonotype has a count of ten or more. The CDR3 region is CAISESEYQETQYF. CDR3 nucleotide sequence: TGTGCCATCAGTGAGTCTGAGTACCAAGAGACCCAGTACTTC. The chain is built from TRBV10-3 and TRBJ2-5; unclear D gene. Germline V gene lookup returns CDR1 ENHRY and CDR2 SYGVKD. This CDR3 comprises 14 residues. Trimming left V 0 bases short and J 0 bases short, with 5 bases between.

This clonotype was seen at least ten times. V and J are TRBV6-1 and TRBJ1-3; unclear D gene. The CDR3 consists of 15 residues. The V gene's germline CDR1 is MNHNS and CDR2 SASEGT. Trimming took 1 base from V and 0 from J, leaving 7 bases between them. CDR3 coding DNA: TGTGCCAGCAGTGAAGGAATCTACTCTGGAAACACCATATATTTT. Encoded protein: CASSEGIYSGNTIYF.

This clonotype has a count of ten or more. This chain's CDR3 is CASSQRDRAYNSPLHF. The CDR3, as DNA: TGCGCCAGCAGCCAAAGGGACAGAGCCTATAATTCACCCCTCCACTTT. V usage is TRBV4-3 and J usage is TRBJ1-6; 7 nucleotides line up with TRBD1. Germline-derived CDR1 and CDR2 are LGHNA and YSLEER. This CDR3 is built from 16 residues. V dropped 2 bases and J dropped 2; count of bases not matched to a gene: 3.

This clonotype was seen only a few times. The chain is built from TRBV2 and TRBJ2-1, with 7 nucleotides matching TRBD2. This CDR3 is built from 13 residues. V gave up 4 bases and J gave up 8 bases; unmatched junction bases: 5. The V gene's germline CDR1 is SNHLY and CDR2 FYNNEI. CDR3 nucleotides: TGTGCCAGCAGTGGACTAGCAGGTGATGAGCAGTTCTTC. Translated: CASSGLAGDEQFF. The complete variable domain, with remaining parts taken from reference TRBV2 and TRBJ2-1, reads EPEVTQTPSHQVTQMGQEVILRCVPISNHLYFYWYRQILGQKVEFLVSFYNNEISEKSEIFDDQFSVERPDGSNFTLKIRSTKLEDSAMYFCASSGLAGDEQFFGPGTRLTVL.

V and J are TRBV28 and TRBJ2-2; TRBD1 or TRBD2 may be the D gene (5 bases each). Germline CDR1 reads MDHEN; CDR2 reads SYDVKM. The V end lost 7 bases, the J end lost 6 bases, and 18 bases lay between the germline ends. The CDR3 runs 15 residues. This chain's CDR3 is CASKKGTSPPGELFF. In DNA, the CDR3 is TGTGCCAGCAAAAAGGGGACCTCCCCGCCCGGGGAGCTGTTTTTT.

This clonotype was detected ten times or more. The chain uses TRBV5-1 and TRBJ2-5; TRBD2 matches 9 bases. The CDR3 sequence is 16 residues long. Germline CDR1 reads SGHRS; CDR2 reads YFSETQ. The junction had 7 bases not matched to a gene; V was cut back by 0 bases and J by 4 bases. CDR3 DNA: TGCGCCAGCAGCTTGGACCCAGCGGGGGGTCGAGAGACCCAGTACTTC. This gives the protein CASSLDPAGGRETQYF.

This clonotype occurred many times. The chain recombines TRBV5-6 with TRBJ2-3; D not resolved. This CDR3 is built from 13 residues. The germline CDR1 and CDR2 sequences are SGHDT and YYEEEE. Trimming stripped 0 bases from V and 3 bases from J, with 5 bases between. The CDR3 coding sequence is TGTGCCAGCAGCTTGGATCAGACAGATACGCAGTATTTT. It translates to CASSLDQTDTQYF.

The sample holds many counts of this clonotype. This chain joins TRBV3-1 and TRBJ1-1, with unresolved D. CDR1 LGHDT and CDR2 YNNKEL come from the germline V gene (reference sequence). The V end lost 2 bases, the J end lost 7 bases, and 8 bases lay between the germline ends. The CDR3 spans 12 residues. CDR3 sequence: CASSQSSLEAFF. The CDR3 DNA reads as TGTGCCAGCAGCCAAAGCAGCCTTGAAGCTTTCTTT.

This clonotype was counted many times. The chain has TRBV27 and TRBJ2-2; a possible D gene is TRBD2 (5 bases). The germline V gene encodes CDR1 MNHEY and CDR2 SMNVEV (reference sequence). Trimming took off 5 bases at V and 5 bases at J, with 21 bases between the two ends. The length of the CDR3 is 17 residues. The CDR3: CASSPSSLGIETGELFF. The DNA for the CDR3 is TGTGCCAGCAGTCCAAGTTCCCTCGGGATAGAAACCGGGGAGCTGTTTTTT.

The chain links TRBV28 to TRBJ2-5, with 10 bases that match TRBD2. Germline CDR1 reads MDHEN; CDR2 reads SYDVKM. CDR3 length: 18 amino acids. Trimming cost V 4 bases and J 2 bases; bases outside gene matches: 13. The CDR3 protein is CASSYRANSGRPQETQYF. In DNA form, the CDR3 reads TGTGCCAGCAGTTACCGGGCGAATAGCGGGAGGCCACAAGAGACCCAGTACTTC. The full variable domain, completed using reference TRBV28 and TRBJ2-5, is DVKVTQSSRYLVKRTGEKVFLECVQDMDHENMFWYRQDPGLGLRLIYFSYDVKMKEKGDIPEGYSVSREKKERFSLILESASTNQTSMYLCASSYRANSGRPQETQYFGPGTRLLVL.

This clonotype occurred a few times. The chain links TRBV12-3 or TRBV12-4 to TRBJ2-4, with TRBD2 matching 12 bases. This CDR3 contains 16 residues. The J segment lost 3 bases and the V segment lost 5 bases, leaving 5 bases of the junction unmatched. CDR3 DNA sequence: TGTGCCAGCAGTACACTAGCGGGAGGCAACAAAAACATTCAGTACTTC. It translates to CASSTLAGGNKNIQYF.

This clonotype was counted a few times. The chain couples TRBV18 to TRBJ1-6; D is possibly TRBD1 (6 bases). Germline assignment: CDR1 KGHSH and CDR2 LQKENI. This CDR3 contains 15 residues. The V and J ends lost 5 bases and 5 bases respectively, with 13 bases between them. CDR3 amino acids: CASSASGGHNSPLHF. CDR3 bases: TGTGCCAGCTCAGCCTCGGGGGGCCATAATTCACCCCTCCACTTT.

The table lists this clonotype with many counts. J is TRBJ2-3 and V is TRBV29-1, with a tentative D call TRBD2 (6 bases). The germline V gene encodes CDR1 SQVTM and CDR2 ANQGSEA. V was clipped by 4 bases and J by 5 bases, with 13 bases between them. The CDR3 length is 13 residues. The CDR3 DNA follows: TGCAGCGTTGGTCTAGCGATTGGAGATACGCAGTATTTT. It encodes CSVGLAIGDTQYF.